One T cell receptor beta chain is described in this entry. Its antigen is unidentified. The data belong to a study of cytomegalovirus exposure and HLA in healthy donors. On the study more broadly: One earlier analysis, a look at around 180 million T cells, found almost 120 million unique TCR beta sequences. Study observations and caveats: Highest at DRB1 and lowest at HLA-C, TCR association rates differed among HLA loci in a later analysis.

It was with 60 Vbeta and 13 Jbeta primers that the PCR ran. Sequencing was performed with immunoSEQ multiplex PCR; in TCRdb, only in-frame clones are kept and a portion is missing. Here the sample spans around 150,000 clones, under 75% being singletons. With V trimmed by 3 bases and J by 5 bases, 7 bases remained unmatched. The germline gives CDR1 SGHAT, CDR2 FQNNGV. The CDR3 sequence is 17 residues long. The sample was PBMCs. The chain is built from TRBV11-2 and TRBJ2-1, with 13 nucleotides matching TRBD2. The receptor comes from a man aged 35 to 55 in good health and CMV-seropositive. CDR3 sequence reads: CASSFWGLAGTNNEQFF. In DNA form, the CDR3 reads TGTGCCAGCAGCTTTTGGGGACTAGCGGGGACTAACAATGAGCAGTTCTTC.